The rows below give T cell receptor beta chains drawn from one sample of a study of blood T cell repertoires in COVID-19. Libraries were prepared by immunoSEQ multiplex PCR; TCRdb keeps only in-frame clonotypes and omits some of them. The sample lists about 170,000 clones; 88% were seen once. Sequenced sample: peripheral blood. The receptors stem from a man aged 55 to 70 with acute or convalescent COVID-19. CDR3s include the opening cysteine and the closing phenylalanine or tryptophan. Clone size is given for some rows only: seen once, a few or many times, or a class if the clone is expanded.

CDR3,length,V,J,size
CASRSLQGPKQFF,13,TRBV19,TRBJ2-1,.
CASSLAGGIGELFF,14,TRBV27,TRBJ2-2,.
CASSLEGPSYEQYF,14,TRBV11-3,TRBJ2-7,.
CASSPRGTGFYEQYF,15,TRBV7-8,TRBJ2-7,.
CASSLGGAGGTHEQYF,16,TRBV7-6,TRBJ2-7,once
CASSLYTSGQGTQYF,15,TRBV5-1,TRBJ2-3,.
CASSLSGGQGTFTDTQYF,18,TRBV4-3,TRBJ2-3,.
CASSLAENTEAFF,13,TRBV5-1,TRBJ1-1,.
CASSWGVRGSYNEQFF,16,TRBV5-6,TRBJ2-1,.
CTSSPRTGCYGYTF,14,TRBV1,TRBJ1-2,few
CASSSLREQETQYF,14,TRBV7-9,TRBJ2-5,.
CASSPVGQGYGYTF,14,TRBV18,TRBJ1-2,.
CASGTRNTEAFF,12,TRBV12-5,TRBJ1-1,.
CASSLGRGTEAFF,13,TRBV5-4,TRBJ1-1,.
CASSPPTGYAWYEQYF,16,TRBV18,TRBJ2-7,.
CASSTGTAHYGYTF,14,TRBV19,TRBJ1-2,.
CASSSGTVNSPLHF,14,TRBV5-4,TRBJ1-6,.
CASSSVTGKDTGELFF,16,TRBV5-4,TRBJ2-2,.
CASSIDRGSYGYTF,14,TRBV19,TRBJ1-2,.
CASSQDPLAGVYEQYF,16,TRBV4-1,TRBJ2-7,few
CASSATSSNTGELFF,15,TRBV9,TRBJ2-2,.
CASSRQPSTDTQYF,14,TRBV6-5,TRBJ2-3,.
CASSSRSGQGPIRYGYTF,18,TRBV7-2,TRBJ1-2,.
CASSLQDDYGYTF,13,TRBV6-5,TRBJ1-2,.
CASNEGAGETQYF,13,TRBV7-9,TRBJ2-5,.
CASRGTGINSPLHF,14,TRBV6-5,TRBJ1-6,few
CASSPPGAYEQYF,13,TRBV18,TRBJ2-7,.
CASSPRTGLVLF,12,TRBV3-1/TRBV3-2,TRBJ1-2,.
CATSERDRGRGYTEAFF,17,TRBV24-1,TRBJ1-1,.
CASSHTGTGYVQPQHF,16,TRBV4-1,TRBJ1-5,.
CASSEAGGYGYTF,13,TRBV6-1,TRBJ1-2,.
CASSFGTGHLGTQYF,15,TRBV5-6,TRBJ2-5,.
CASSRQGSEAFF,12,TRBV3-1/TRBV3-2,TRBJ1-1,.
CASSPDGLGTDTQYF,15,TRBV7-8,TRBJ2-3,.
CASSSGGNSGNTIYF,15,TRBV7-9,TRBJ1-3,.
CASSAFVGAQYF,12,TRBV2,TRBJ2-3,.
CASSVKDSPRRETQYF,16,TRBV19,TRBJ2-5,.
CASSLDPSPNTEAFF,15,TRBV5-1,TRBJ1-1,.
CASTRTQRRTDTQYF,15,TRBV6-5,TRBJ2-3,.
CASSMETGVSNQPQHF,16,TRBV19,TRBJ1-5,.
CASSYSRSYTGELFF,15,TRBV6-6,TRBJ2-2,.
CASSPRLAGASTDTQYF,17,TRBV5-1,TRBJ2-3,.
CASSDGLAGADTQYF,15,TRBV5-1,TRBJ2-3,once
CASSVGHQNSPLHF,14,TRBV5-6,TRBJ1-6,.
CSASFIAGQGGSNQPQHF,18,TRBV20-1,TRBJ1-5,.
CASSQERDSPLHF,13,TRBV4-3,TRBJ1-6,.
CATSDPGTSPSNEQFF,16,TRBV24-1,TRBJ2-1,.
CASSYSAVSGYTF,13,TRBV6-5,TRBJ1-2,.
CASSEAKPGGGETQYF,16,TRBV6-1,TRBJ2-5,.
CASSYTGTADEKLFF,15,TRBV27,TRBJ1-4,.
CASSGYQGAPTDTQYF,16,TRBV9,TRBJ2-3,.
CASSLWEMNTEAFF,14,TRBV5-1,TRBJ1-1,.
CASSSGTGSGTEAFF,15,TRBV3-1/TRBV3-2,TRBJ1-1,.
CASSLDLRQGPEAFF,15,TRBV27,TRBJ1-1,.